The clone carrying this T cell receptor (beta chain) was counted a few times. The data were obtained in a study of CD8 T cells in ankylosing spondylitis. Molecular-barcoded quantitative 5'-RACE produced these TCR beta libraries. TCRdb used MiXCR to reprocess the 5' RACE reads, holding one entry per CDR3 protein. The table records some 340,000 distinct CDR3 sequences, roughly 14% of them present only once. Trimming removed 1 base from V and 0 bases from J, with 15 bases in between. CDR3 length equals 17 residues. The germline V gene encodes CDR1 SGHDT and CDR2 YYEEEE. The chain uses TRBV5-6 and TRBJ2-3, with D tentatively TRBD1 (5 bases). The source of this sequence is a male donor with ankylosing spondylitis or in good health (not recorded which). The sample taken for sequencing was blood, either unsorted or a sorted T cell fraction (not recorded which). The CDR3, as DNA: TGTGCCAGCAGCTTGCGACAGCGCCCCACTAGCACAGATACGCAGTATTTT. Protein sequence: CASSLRQRPTSTDTQYF.